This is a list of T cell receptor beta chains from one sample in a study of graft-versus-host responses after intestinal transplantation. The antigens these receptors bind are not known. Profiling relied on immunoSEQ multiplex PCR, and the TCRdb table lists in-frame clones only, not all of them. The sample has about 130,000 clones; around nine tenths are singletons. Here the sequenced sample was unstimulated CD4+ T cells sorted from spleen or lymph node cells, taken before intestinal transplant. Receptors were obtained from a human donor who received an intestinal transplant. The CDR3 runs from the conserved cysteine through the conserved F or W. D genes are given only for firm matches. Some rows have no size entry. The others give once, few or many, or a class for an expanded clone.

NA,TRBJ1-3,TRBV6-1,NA,TGTGCCAGCAGAGATAGATTCTCTGGAAACACCATATATTTT,CASRDRFSGNTIYF
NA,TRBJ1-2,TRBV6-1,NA,TGTGCCACCACGAACTTCTATGGCTACACCTTC,CATTNFYGYTF
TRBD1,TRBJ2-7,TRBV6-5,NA,TGTGCCAGCAGCCGAACTCTGGGACAGTCCTACGAGCAGTACTTC,CASSRTLGQSYEQYF
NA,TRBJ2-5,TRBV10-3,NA,TGTGCCATCAGTGAAGGGGTGCGGGAGACCCAGTACTTC,CAISEGVRETQYF
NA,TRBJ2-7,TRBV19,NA,TGTGCCAGTAGTATGGAAGGAGTCTACGAGCAGTACTTC,CASSMEGVYEQYF
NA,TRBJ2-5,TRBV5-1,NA,TGCGCCAGCAGTTTTACAGGGTTTTCGGAGACCCAGTACTTC,CASSFTGFSETQYF
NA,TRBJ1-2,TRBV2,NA,TGTGCCAGCAGTGAAGGGAGGGAAAGTTTTGGCTACACCTTC,CASSEGRESFGYTF
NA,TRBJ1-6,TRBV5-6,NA,TGTGCCAGCAGCTCGATCGGCAGGTATAATTCACCCCTCCACTTT,CASSSIGRYNSPLHF
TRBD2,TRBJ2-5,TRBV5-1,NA,TGCGCCAGCAGCTTGACCCCACTAGCGGGGGGTGTGGAGACCCAGTACTTC,CASSLTPLAGGVETQYF
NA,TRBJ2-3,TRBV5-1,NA,TGCGCCAGCAGCTTGGCGGGGCCTCCTTTCCCCACAGATACGCAGTATTTT,CASSLAGPPFPTDTQYF
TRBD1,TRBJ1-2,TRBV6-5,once,TGTGCCAGCAGTCGCCGGGACAGGAGGAACTATGGCTACACCTTC,CASSRRDRRNYGYTF
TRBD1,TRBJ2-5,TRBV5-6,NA,TGTGCCAGCAGCGGAACAGGGGGGAAGGAGACCCAGTACTTC,CASSGTGGKETQYF
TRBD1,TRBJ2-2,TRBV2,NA,TGTGCCAGCAGTCCGGGACAGTTGAACACCGGGGAGCTGTTTTTT,CASSPGQLNTGELFF
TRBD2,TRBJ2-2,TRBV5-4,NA,TGTGCCAGCAGCTCCGGAACTAGCGGGGGTGGGGAGCTGTTTTTT,CASSSGTSGGGELFF
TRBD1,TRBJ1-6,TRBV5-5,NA,TGTGCCAGCAGCTTATTACAGGGGGGTCTATCACCCCTCCACTTT,CASSLLQGGLSPLHF
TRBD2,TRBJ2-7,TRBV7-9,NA,TGTGCCAGCAGCCAGACTAGCGGCTACGAGCAGTACTTC,CASSQTSGYEQYF
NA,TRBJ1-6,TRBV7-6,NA,TGTGCCAGCAGCCCTGGAGGGGAATGGGATAATTCACCCCTCCACTTT,CASSPGGEWDNSPLHF
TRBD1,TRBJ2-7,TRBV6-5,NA,TGTGCCAGCAGTGACTCCGGGACAGGGGGCGACGAGCAGTACTTC,CASSDSGTGGDEQYF
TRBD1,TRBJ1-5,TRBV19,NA,TGTGCCAGTAGTATCCGGACAGGCGGGAATCAGCCCCAGCATTTT,CASSIRTGGNQPQHF
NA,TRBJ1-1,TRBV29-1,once,TGCAGCGTTGTGGCGCAGCGGGGCACTGAAGCTTTCTTT,CSVVAQRGTEAFF
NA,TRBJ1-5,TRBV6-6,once,TGTGCCAGCAGTTTCATTCAGGGGAGCAATCAGCCCCAGCATTTT,CASSFIQGSNQPQHF
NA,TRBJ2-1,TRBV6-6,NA,TGTGCCAGCAGTCCCACAGGAGGAGGGCCGTTTGGTGAGCAGTTCTTC,CASSPTGGGPFGEQFF
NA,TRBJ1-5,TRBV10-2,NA,TGCGCCAGCACCCTCGGCCGGAATCAGCCCCAGCATTTT,CASTLGRNQPQHF
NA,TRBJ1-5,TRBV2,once,TGTGCCAGCAACCCAAACGGGGGCATCAATCAGCCCCAGCATTTT,CASNPNGGINQPQHF
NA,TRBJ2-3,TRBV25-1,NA,TGTGCCAGCAGTGATTCAATGAGGCCCACAGATACGCAGTATTTT,CASSDSMRPTDTQYF
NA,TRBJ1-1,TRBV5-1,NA,TGCGCCAGCAGCTTGGGACCCCCGGACACGGGCGTAGAAGCTTTCTTT,CASSLGPPDTGVEAFF
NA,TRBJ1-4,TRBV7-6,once,TGTGCCAGCAGTTTAAGACAGGTCTCAACTAATGAAAAACTGTTTTTT,CASSLRQVSTNEKLFF
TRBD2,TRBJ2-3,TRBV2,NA,TGTGCCAGCAGTGAAGGACTAGCGGGGCTCACAGATACGCAGTATTTT,CASSEGLAGLTDTQYF
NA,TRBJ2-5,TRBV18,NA,TGTGCCAGCTCACTGGTCTCCGAGACCCAGTACTTC,CASSLVSETQYF
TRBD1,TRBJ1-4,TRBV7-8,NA,TGTGCCAGCAGCCCTGGACAGGAATACGAAAAACTGTTTTTT,CASSPGQEYEKLFF
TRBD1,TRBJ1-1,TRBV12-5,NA,TGTGCTAGTGGTCAACAGGGGCCAAACACTGAAGCTTTCTTT,CASGQQGPNTEAFF
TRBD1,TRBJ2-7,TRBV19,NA,TGTGCCAGTAGTCAAATTGTGCCAGGGGGTAGGTACGAGCAGTACTTC,CASSQIVPGGRYEQYF
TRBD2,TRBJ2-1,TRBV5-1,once,TGCGCCAGCAGCACCAGTAGCGGGGGGGCGAATGAGCAGTTCTTC,CASSTSSGGANEQFF
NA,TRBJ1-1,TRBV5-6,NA,TGTGCCAGCAGCCCGACTCACGGAGGGGCTGAAGCTTTCTTT,CASSPTHGGAEAFF
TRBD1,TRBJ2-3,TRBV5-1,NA,TGCGCCAGCCTACACCCCGCCAGGGGGACAAAAAACACAGATACGCAGTATTTT,CASLHPARGTKNTDTQYF
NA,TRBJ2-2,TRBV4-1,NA,TGCGCCAGCAGCCAAGATGGGGGCAGGGGACGTATTAACACCGGGGAGCTGTTTTTT,CASSQDGGRGRINTGELFF
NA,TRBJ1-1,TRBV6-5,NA,TGTGCCAGCAGTTCCGGTAGGTCTGAAGCTTTCTTT,CASSSGRSEAFF
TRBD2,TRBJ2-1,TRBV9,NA,TGTGCCAGCAGCGTCCATGGGGGGGGACTAGCGGGGAATGAGCAGTTCTTC,CASSVHGGGLAGNEQFF
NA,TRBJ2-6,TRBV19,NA,TGTGCCAGTAGTTGGGAATCCGGCCCTGGGGCCAACGTCCTGACTTTC,CASSWESGPGANVLTF
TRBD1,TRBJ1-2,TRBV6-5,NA,TGTGCCAGCAGTGAAGGGACAGGGCGTGGCTACACCTTC,CASSEGTGRGYTF